The sequence of this T cell receptor beta chain was determined in a study of cytotoxic CD8 clonotypes in ibrutinib-treated CLL. General study points: Higher circulating CD8+ T-cell counts strongly accompanied higher baseline clonality, above age-matched healthy donors. Rare overall, public clonotypes shrank or held steady under therapy.

Germline V gives CDR1 SQVTM, CDR2 ANQGSEA. V shed 4 bases and J shed 4 bases, with 12 bases lying between them. The CDR3 is made up of 13 amino acids. Depth targeted 1 in 200,000 to 1 in 1 million T cells, averaging about 9.2x coverage per clonotype. The method was immunoSEQ multiplex PCR; TCRdb's version includes in-frame clones alone and lacks a portion of them. In the table there are 25,000 or so clones, 62% of which are singletons. Regarding this clone: Antigen specificity is unknown.

This TCR came from a human donor with chronic lymphocytic leukemia. The chain uses TRBV29-1 and TRBJ2-3, with a tentative D call TRBD1 (5 bases). The sample here was PBMCs, taken before ibrutinib treatment. Here the CDR3 reads CSVVGLGPDTQYF. The CDR3 DNA is TGCAGCGTTGTGGGGTTGGGGCCAGATACGCAGTATTTT.